This T cell receptor (beta chain) was obtained from a study of tumor-infiltrating lymphocytes in primary liver carcinoma. Study background: Primary liver carcinoma, confirmed by histopathology, was surgically resected. Each of the samples returned roughly 3.65 to 7.5 million productive TCRbeta reads (a yield similar across tissue types). Regarding the study as a whole: Tumor-adjacent and tumor-blood pairs showed less overlap than tumor region pairs.

RNA isolated from unsorted whole blood supplied the blood RNA, with germline DNA also extracted. The CDR3 loop spans 12 amino acids. Germline V lookup: CDR1 SGHAT, CDR2 FQDESV (reference sequence). Details on this clonotype: Its antigen remains unknown. One end of the junction fails to match germline, which may point to a read error.

Priming with a constant-region primer yielded TCR beta cDNA from roughly 500 ng total RNA. Slightly modified ARM-PCR, run as three nested multiplex PCR rounds, produced the TCR beta libraries. The study ran its first two PCR rounds for about 11 cycles each, using TRBV1-TRBV30 forward primers and a C-beta reverse primer. TCRdb re-called the multiplex PCR reads with MiXCR, one entry per CDR3 protein. The data contain 180,000 or so distinct CDR3 sequences, 60% of them seen just once; the ten biggest clones take up around three quarters. Sequencing input: peripheral blood. This sequence was found in a man aged 40-55 years with primary liver carcinoma and hepatitis B virus infection. This chain connects TRBV11-1 to TRBJ2-1, with D possibly TRBD1 on 7 matching bases. CDR3 in DNA: TGTGCGAGCAGCATCAGGGGGGATGAGCAGTTCTTC. Its protein is CASSIRGDEQFF.